The T cell receptor (beta chain) under discussion was sequenced for a study of CD8 T cells in Susac syndrome. The CDR3 sequence is 14 residues long. Germline lookup yields CDR1 MNHNY and CDR2 SVGAGI (reference sequence). The V and J ends lost 5 bases and 4 bases respectively, with 12 bases between them. Sequencing of TCR beta, carried out with a high-throughput approach, was applied to CD8+ and CD4+ T cells from the blood. Random-hexamer reverse transcription was applied to about 0.45 to 1 ug RNA. TCRdb used MiXCR to reprocess the immunoSEQ multiplex PCR reads, holding one entry per CDR3 protein. This repertoire shows fewer than 150,000 distinct CDR3 sequences, about 96% found once; its top ten account for 0.12%.

The sequence was obtained from a human donor in good health. The chain uses TRBV6-6 and TRBJ1-5; D is possibly TRBD1 (5 bases). Sequenced sample: CD4+ T cells from PBMCs. The CDR3: CASSRDQGNQPQHF. CDR3 bases: TGTGCCAGCAGTCGGGACCAAGGGAATCAGCCCCAGCATTTT.